The text below deals with one T cell receptor beta chain. No antigen is known for it. This specimen comes from a study of CD8 T cells in ankylosing spondylitis. Study outcomes and limitations: Made up of eight highly homologous variants, a TCR beta motif appeared characteristic of ankylosing spondylitis blood. Reports say disease-linked clones showed up significantly more in matched ankylosing spondylitis synovial fluid.

Making the TCR beta libraries involved quantitative 5'-RACE with molecular barcodes. TCRdb recomputed calls from the 5' RACE reads with MiXCR, one row per CDR3 protein. The sample lists under 300,000 distinct CDR3 sequences; 15% to 20% were seen once. CDR3 size: 14 residues. Germline assignment: CDR1 SGDLS and CDR2 YYNGEE. V lost 1 base to trimming and J lost 2 bases, with 8 bases between them. The chain recombines TRBV9 with TRBJ2-3; D remains ambiguous. The sequence derives from a male donor with ankylosing spondylitis or in good health (not recorded which). Sequencing was performed on blood, either unsorted or a sorted T cell fraction (not recorded which). The CDR3 region is CASSVFGSTDTQYF. CDR3 nucleotides: TGTGCCAGCAGCGTATTCGGTTCCACAGATACGCAGTATTTT.